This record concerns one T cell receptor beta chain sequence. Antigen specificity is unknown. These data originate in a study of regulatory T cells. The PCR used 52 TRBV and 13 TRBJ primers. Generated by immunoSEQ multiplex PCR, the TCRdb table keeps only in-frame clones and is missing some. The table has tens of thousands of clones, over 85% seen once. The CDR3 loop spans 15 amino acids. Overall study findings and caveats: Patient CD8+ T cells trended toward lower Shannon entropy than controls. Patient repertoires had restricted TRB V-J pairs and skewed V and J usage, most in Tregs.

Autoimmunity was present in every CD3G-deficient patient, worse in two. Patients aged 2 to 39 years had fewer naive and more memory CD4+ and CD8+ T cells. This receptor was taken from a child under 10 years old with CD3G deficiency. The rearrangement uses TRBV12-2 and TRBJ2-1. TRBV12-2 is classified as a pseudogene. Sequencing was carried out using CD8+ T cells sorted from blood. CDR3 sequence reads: CASRLNLKPNNEQFF. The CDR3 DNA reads TGTGCAAGTCGCTTGAACCTCAAACCCAACAATGAGCAGTTCTTC.